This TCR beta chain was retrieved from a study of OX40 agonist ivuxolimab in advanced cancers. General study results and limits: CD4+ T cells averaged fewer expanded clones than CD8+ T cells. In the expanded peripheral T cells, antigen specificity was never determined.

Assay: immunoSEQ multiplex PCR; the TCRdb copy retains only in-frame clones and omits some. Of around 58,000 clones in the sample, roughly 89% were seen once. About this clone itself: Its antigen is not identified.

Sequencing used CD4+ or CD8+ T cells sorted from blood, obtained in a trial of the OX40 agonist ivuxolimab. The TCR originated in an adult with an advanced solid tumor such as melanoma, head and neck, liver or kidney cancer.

CDR3 protein: CASSLGFRSYEQYF. Written as DNA, the CDR3 is TGTGCCAGCAGCTTGGGTTTCAGATCCTACGAGCAGTACTTC. V usage is TRBV5-6 and J usage is TRBJ2-7, with D unclear. Germline assignment: CDR1 SGHDT and CDR2 YYEEEE. The CDR3 runs 14 residues. The V gene lost 0 bases and the J gene lost 1 base, with 8 bases spanning the gap.